Listed below are T cell receptor beta chains from one sample, sequenced in a study of control samples from healthy donors and cancer patients. Sequencing was performed with immunoSEQ multiplex PCR; in TCRdb, only in-frame clones are kept and a portion is missing. Among 75,000 to 95,000 clones listed, approximately 88% were seen once. The specimen sequenced was PBMCs. The receptors stem from a man in his 70s with lung cancer. Both conserved end residues are part of each CDR3. The D gene is left open where the match is weak. Part of the rows lack a size; the others show once, few, many or a class for expanded clones.

j_call d_call clone_size v_call cdr3_nt cdr3_aa
TRBJ1-6 TRBD1 - TRBV7-2 TGTGCCAGCAGCTTGGTTTTCCGTGTTCAGGGGGTCTCACCCCTCCACTTT CASSLVFRVQGVSPLHF
TRBJ1-1 - - TRBV19 TGTGCCAGTAGTAACCCTATGAACACTGAAGCTTTCTTT CASSNPMNTEAFF
TRBJ1-1 - few TRBV7-2 TGTGCCAGCAGCAGGGACGCCATGAACACTGAAGCTTTCTTT CASSRDAMNTEAFF
TRBJ2-5 - once TRBV6-5 TGTGCCAGCATGGGGTCGAGAGCACAAGAGACCCAGTACTTC CASMGSRAQETQYF
TRBJ2-3 TRBD2 - TRBV11-2 TGTGCCAGCGGCCCGACTAGCGGTAGCACAGATACGCAGTATTTT CASGPTSGSTDTQYF
TRBJ2-3 TRBD2 - TRBV7-6 TGTGCCAGCAGCTTTAGCGGGGCTGGTACCACAGATACGCAGTATTTT CASSFSGAGTTDTQYF
TRBJ2-2 - - TRBV12-3/TRBV12-4 TGTGCCAGCAGAAACACGGGGGCCGGGGAGCTGTTTTTT CASRNTGAGELFF
TRBJ2-1 - - TRBV29-1 TGCAGCGTTGATCAAGAACGGCGGTACAATGAGCAGTTCTTC CSVDQERRYNEQFF
TRBJ1-2 - - TRBV6-5 TGTGCCAGCAGCCTCGATCCAGGGAATTATGGCTACACCTTC CASSLDPGNYGYTF
TRBJ2-7 - - TRBV5-6 TGTGCCAGCAGCTTGGGCGGGTACGAGCAGTACTTC CASSLGGYEQYF
TRBJ2-7 TRBD2 - TRBV5-4 TGTGCCAGCAGCTCCGGGACTAGCGGGGGGAGATACGAGCAGTACTTC CASSSGTSGGRYEQYF
TRBJ1-4 - once TRBV2 TGTGCCAGCATTCCGGGACGGCCTAATGAAAAACTGTTTTTT CASIPGRPNEKLFF
TRBJ2-2 TRBD2 - TRBV29-1 TGCGGTCTACGGAAGGGGAGGGACACCGGGGAGCTGTTTTTT CGLRKGRDTGELFF
TRBJ2-7 - - TRBV29-1 TGCAGCGTCCGGGGCTCCTCCTACGAGCAGTACTTC CSVRGSSYEQYF
TRBJ2-3 TRBD2 - TRBV7-3 TGTGCCAGCAGCCCCGGGGGGGGGAGCACAGATACGCAGTATTTT CASSPGGGSTDTQYF
TRBJ1-5 - few TRBV2 TGTGCCAGTGAGGGACAAACGAACAATCAGCCCCAGCATTTT CASEGQTNNQPQHF
TRBJ2-7 - - TRBV7-2 TGTGCCAGCAGCTTAGACCCACAGCCCTACGAGCAGTACTTC CASSLDPQPYEQYF
TRBJ1-6 - few TRBV9 TGTGCCAGCAGCCTTGGACAGCTGAATTCACCCCTCCACTTT CASSLGQLNSPLHF
TRBJ1-5 - - TRBV28 TGTGCCAGCAGTTCGGACAGAAGGGGGAATCAGCCCCAGCATTTT CASSSDRRGNQPQHF
TRBJ2-2 - - TRBV5-8 TGTGCCAGCAGCTTGGGCAGGGCTAACACCGGGGAGCTGTTTTTT CASSLGRANTGELFF
TRBJ2-1 TRBD2 - TRBV6-2/TRBV6-3 TGTGCCAGCAGTCGAAATAGCGGGGGACTATACAATGAGCAGTTCTTC CASSRNSGGLYNEQFF
TRBJ2-2 - - TRBV21-1 TGTGCCAGCAGCAAAGCGCTGGCAGGGACTTACACCGGGGAGCTGTTTTTT CASSKALAGTYTGELFF
TRBJ2-7 - medium-sized TRBV16 TGTGCCAGCAGCCAAGGCGGACTTAAGGGGCAGTACTTC CASSQGGLKGQYF